This T cell receptor (beta chain) came from a study of blood T cells in healthy people across ages. As for the study in general: Researchers report that template switching captured about one barcoded beta molecule per two T cells.

Through a sample-barcoded 5' primer and a J-beta primer mix, a second PCR was run for roughly 6 to 11 cycles. MiXCR, run by TCRdb on the 5' RACE reads, gives a single entry per CDR3 protein. The sample shows hundreds of thousands of distinct CDR3 sequences, around 54% of them seen only once. There were healthy Caucasian individuals from Russia, aged about 6 to 100, serving as donors. Researchers isolated at least 6 million PBMCs per sample. The CDR3 has 14 amino acids. Germline CDR1 is LGHNA and CDR2 is YNFKEQ. Between the trimmed V and J ends, which lost 4 bases and 2 bases, there was a span of 11 bases. This clonotype was seen more than once but under ten times.

The sequenced sample consisted of blood. The TCR originated in a man in his sixties in good health. The gene calls are TRBV4-2 and TRBJ2-5; D is undetermined. This CDR3 is CASSPGPKQETQYF. DNA of the CDR3: TGTGCCAGCAGCCCAGGACCAAAGCAAGAGACCCAGTACTTC.